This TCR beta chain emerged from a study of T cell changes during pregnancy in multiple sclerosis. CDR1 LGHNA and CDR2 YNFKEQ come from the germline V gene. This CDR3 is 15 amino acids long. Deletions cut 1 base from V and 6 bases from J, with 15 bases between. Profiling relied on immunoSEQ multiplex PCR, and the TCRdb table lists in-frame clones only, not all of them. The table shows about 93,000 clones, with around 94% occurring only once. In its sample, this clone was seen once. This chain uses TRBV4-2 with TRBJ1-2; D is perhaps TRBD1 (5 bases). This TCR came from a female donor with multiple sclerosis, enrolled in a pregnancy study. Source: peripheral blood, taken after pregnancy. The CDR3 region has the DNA TGTGCCAGCAGCCAAGTCCTCAGGGTCAGGGATGGCTACACCTTC. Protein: CASSQVLRVRDGYTF.